These 8 T cell receptor beta chains were sequenced from one sample in a study of T cell changes during pregnancy in multiple sclerosis. Profiling relied on immunoSEQ multiplex PCR, and the TCRdb table lists in-frame clones only, not all of them. Of 50,000 to 75,000 clones in the sample, 85% to 95% are singletons; the top ten hold roughly 2.7%. The material sequenced was CD8+ T cells from peripheral blood mononuclear cells, taken in the third trimester of pregnancy. The origin of the receptors is a female donor with multiple sclerosis, enrolled in a pregnancy study.

The chain couples TRBV7-2 to TRBJ2-3; TRBD2 is a possible D gene (5 bases). The CDR3 runs 15 residues. The germline CDR1 and CDR2 sequences are SGHTA and FQGNSA. V was pared by 4 bases and J by 4 bases, with 15 bases between. The CDR3 protein is CASSSDYRNADTQYF. CDR3 coding DNA: TGTGCCAGCAGCTCTGACTACCGCAACGCAGATACGCAGTATTTT.

The chain is built from TRBV4-2 and TRBJ2-2, with 9 bases matching TRBD2. The CDR3 covers 18 residues. V gave up 0 bases and J gave up 5 bases; unmatched junction bases: 10. The germline CDR1 and CDR2 sequences are LGHNA and YNFKEQ. The CDR3 DNA is TGTGCCAGCAGCCAAGATCCCCCGGCGGGAGGGCCTACCGGGGAGCTGTTTTTT. Translated, it gives CASSQDPPAGGPTGELFF.

This chain joins TRBV5-4 and TRBJ2-3; TRBD2 aligns across 9 bases. Losses at the gene ends were 4 bases for V and 4 bases for J; bases not matched to a gene: 4. The V gene's germline CDR1 is SGHNT and CDR2 YYREEE (reference sequence). The CDR3 spans 14 residues. CDR3 protein: CASSPGLAPDTQYF. In DNA form, the CDR3 reads TGTGCCAGCAGCCCCGGACTAGCGCCAGATACGCAGTATTTT.

The chain has TRBV30 and TRBJ1-4, with 10 bases identical to TRBD1. Unmatched junction bases numbered 16, after V lost 2 bases and J lost 10 bases. CDR1 is GTSNPN and CDR2 is SVGIG in the germline V gene (reference sequence). The CDR3 loop spans 17 amino acids. The CDR3 nucleotides read TGTGCCTGGAGTCCGGGGACAGGGGCGGTACCTTCTCGAAAACTGTTTTTT. Protein product: CAWSPGTGAVPSRKLFF.

The chain employs TRBV19 and TRBJ2-1, with a tentative D call TRBD1 (5 bases). Trimming took 10 bases from V and 6 from J, leaving 16 bases between them. The CDR3 consists of 13 residues. The V gene's germline CDR1 is LNHDA and CDR2 SQIVND (reference sequence). CDR3 loop: CATATTAFNEQFF. DNA for the CDR3: TGTGCCACCGCAACGACAGCATTCAATGAGCAGTTCTTC.

V gene TRBV7-6 combines with J gene TRBJ1-1, with D possibly matching TRBD1 (5 bases). Per germline, CDR1 SGHVS and CDR2 FNYEAQ. V was shortened by 0 bases and J by 4 bases, with 12 bases between the two germline ends. This CDR3 has 15 residues. CDR3 DNA sequence: TGTGCCAGCAGCTTAGCGAGCGACGGGGGCACTGAAGCTTTCTTT. It encodes CASSLASDGGTEAFF. The complete variable domain, with remaining parts taken from reference TRBV7-6 and TRBJ1-1, reads GAGVSQSPRYKVTKRGQDVALRCDPISGHVSLYWYRQALGQGPEFLTYFNYEAQQDKSGLPNDRFSAERPEGSISTLTIQRTEQRDSAMYRCASSLASDGGTEAFFGQGTRLTVV.

This chain links TRBV30 with TRBJ1-1, with D hard to call. V lost 0 bases and J 7 bases, leaving 9 bases between the germline ends. This CDR3 region has 12 residues. In germline, CDR1 is GTSNPN, CDR2 SVGIG (reference sequence). The CDR3 nucleotides read TGTGCCTGGAGTGTGTCGCGGGGTGAAGCTTTCTTT. Amino acid sequence: CAWSVSRGEAFF.

The rearrangement uses TRBV7-9 and TRBJ2-2; 7 nucleotides align to TRBD2. The CDR3 covers 15 residues. Trimming cost V 4 bases and J 6 bases; bases outside gene matches: 8. The germline V gene has CDR1 SEHNR and CDR2 FQNEAQ (reference sequence). CDR3 nucleotide sequence: TGTGCCAGCAGCTCGTCGGGACTACGCCCCGGGGAGCTGTTTTTT. Its translation: CASSSSGLRPGELFF.